A single sample gave rise to the 5 T cell receptor beta chains below, sequenced in a study of CD8 T cells in ankylosing spondylitis. TCRdb reanalysed the 5' RACE reads using MiXCR and keeps one entry per CDR3 protein. The sample consists of about 240,000 distinct CDR3 sequences, over 8.5% of them appearing once. Sequencing input: blood, either unsorted or a sorted T cell fraction (not recorded which). The receptors here all came from a male donor with ankylosing spondylitis or in good health (not recorded which).

This clonotype was picked up a small number of times. The V and J genes are TRBV7-6 and TRBJ1-4; 7 bases match TRBD1. Germline assignment: CDR1 SGHVS and CDR2 FNYEAQ. Losses at the gene ends were 5 bases for V and 7 bases for J; bases not matched to a gene: 10. CDR3 length: 15 amino acids. The CDR3 spells CASSPLTGIAEKLFF. Here the CDR3 DNA reads TGTGCCAGCAGCCCCCTGACAGGGATAGCTGAAAAACTGTTTTTT.

This clonotype was detected a few times. The V and J genes are TRBV10-3 and TRBJ2-7; D may be TRBD2 (6 bases). Deletions cut 8 bases from V and 9 bases from J, with 14 bases between. CDR3 length equals 11 residues. Germline V gene data show CDR1 as ENHRY and CDR2 as SYGVKD. The chain's CDR3 is CAIFGIGGQYF. DNA for the CDR3: TGTGCCATCTTTGGGATCGGGGGGCAGTACTTC.

As concerns this clonotype: Given a much more abundant clone one base away, this may be a read error. The chain employs TRBV20-1 and TRBJ1-2; TRBD1 matches at 9 bases. The CDR3 extends over 13 amino acids. Germline CDR1 is DFQATT and CDR2 is SNEGSKA (reference sequence). CDR3 amino acids: CSARGDRVGGCTF. As DNA, the CDR3 is TGCAGTGCTAGGGGGGACAGGGTTGGCGGCTGCACCTTC.

This clonotype was picked up many times. V usage is TRBV7-6 and J usage is TRBJ2-7, with 13 bases aligning to TRBD2. The length of the CDR3 is 17 residues. Germline V gene data show CDR1 as SGHVS and CDR2 as FNYEAQ. The ends lost 0 bases at V and 1 base at J; junction bases unmatched: 3. The CDR3 region is CASSLAPGLAGSYEQYF. CDR3 nucleotides: TGTGCCAGCAGCTTAGCACCGGGACTAGCGGGATCCTACGAGCAGTACTTC.

Only a few counts were recorded for this clonotype. The genes are TRBV9 and TRBJ2-7; D perhaps matches TRBD1 (5 bases). The V end was cut by 3 bases, the J end by 3 bases, with 16 bases between. CDR1 and CDR2 (germline): SGDLS, YYNGEE. The CDR3 covers 15 residues. The CDR3 DNA sequence: TGTGCCAGCAGCGCCACCTTGGGCAGGGACTACGAGCAGTACTTC. Translating it yields CASSATLGRDYEQYF.